Described below is a single T cell receptor beta chain sequence and its context. This CDR3 contains 14 residues. Trimming took 3 bases from V and 5 from J, leaving 13 bases between them. Germline V gene sequence: CDR1 LNHDA, CDR2 SQIVND (reference sequence). Per the authors' pipeline: Quantification of nucleated cells was approximated via reference gene primer amplification. Profiling relied on immunoSEQ multiplex PCR, and the TCRdb table lists in-frame clones only, not all of them. The DNA was the basis for D and trimming; V, J and clone size are from that table. The sample includes a few hundred thousand clones, approximately 90% of them seen just once. These data are taken from a study of blood T cell repertoires in COVID-19. Study information: T cells, B-cell-depleted T cells, or PBMCs provided the cDNA or gDNA that served as material.

Clinical histories supplied by participants themselves formed the basis of cohort assignment. The sequence came from a woman between 18 and 30 years old who had recovered from COVID-19. Sequences were obtained from PBMCs or T cells enriched from blood (not recorded which). The chain recombines TRBV19 with TRBJ1-1, with unresolved D. In DNA form, the CDR3 reads TGTGCCAGTAGTATCGGGAAGGGTGTGACTGAAGCTTTCTTT. It translates to CASSIGKGVTEAFF.